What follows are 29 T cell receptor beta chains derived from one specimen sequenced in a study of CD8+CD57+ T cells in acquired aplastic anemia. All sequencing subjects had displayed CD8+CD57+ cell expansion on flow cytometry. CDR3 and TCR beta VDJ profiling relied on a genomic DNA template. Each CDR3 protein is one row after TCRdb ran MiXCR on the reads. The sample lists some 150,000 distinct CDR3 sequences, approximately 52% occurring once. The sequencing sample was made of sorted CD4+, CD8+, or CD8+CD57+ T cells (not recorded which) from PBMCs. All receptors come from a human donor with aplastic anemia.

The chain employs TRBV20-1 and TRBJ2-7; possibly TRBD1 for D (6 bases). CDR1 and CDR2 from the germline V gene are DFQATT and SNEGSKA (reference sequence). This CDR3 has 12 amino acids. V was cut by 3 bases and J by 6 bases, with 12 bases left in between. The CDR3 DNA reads TGCAGTGCTAGGAAACAGGGCTCCGAGCAGTACTTC. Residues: CSARKQGSEQYF.

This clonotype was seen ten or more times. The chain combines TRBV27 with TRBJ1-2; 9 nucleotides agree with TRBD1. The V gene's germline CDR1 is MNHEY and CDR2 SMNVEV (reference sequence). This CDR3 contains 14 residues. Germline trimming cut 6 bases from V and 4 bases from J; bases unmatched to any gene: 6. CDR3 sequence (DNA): TGTGCCAGCAGACAGGGGGCGGCGGGCTATGGCTACACCTTC. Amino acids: CASRQGAAGYGYTF.

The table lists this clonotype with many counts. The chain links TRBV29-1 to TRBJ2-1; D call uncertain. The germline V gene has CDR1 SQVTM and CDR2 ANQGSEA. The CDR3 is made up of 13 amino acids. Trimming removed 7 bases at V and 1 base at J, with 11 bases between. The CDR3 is CSATPASYNEQFF. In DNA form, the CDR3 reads TGCAGCGCAACCCCCGCGTCCTACAATGAGCAGTTCTTC.

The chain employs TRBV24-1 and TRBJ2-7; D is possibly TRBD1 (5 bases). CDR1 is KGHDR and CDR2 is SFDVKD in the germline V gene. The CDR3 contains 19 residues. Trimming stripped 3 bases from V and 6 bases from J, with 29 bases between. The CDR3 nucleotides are TGTGCCACCAGTGATCCGGCCAGCAGCCAAGTCGCCAATAGGGGCGAGCAGTACTTC. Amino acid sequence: CATSDPASSQVANRGEQYF.

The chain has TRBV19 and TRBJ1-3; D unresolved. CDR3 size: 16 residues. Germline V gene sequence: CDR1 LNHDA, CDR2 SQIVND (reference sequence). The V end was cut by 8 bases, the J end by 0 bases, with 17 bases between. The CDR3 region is CASGPGRLCSGNTIYF. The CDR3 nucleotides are TGTGCCAGTGGCCCTGGGAGGCTGTGCTCTGGAAACACCATATATTTT.

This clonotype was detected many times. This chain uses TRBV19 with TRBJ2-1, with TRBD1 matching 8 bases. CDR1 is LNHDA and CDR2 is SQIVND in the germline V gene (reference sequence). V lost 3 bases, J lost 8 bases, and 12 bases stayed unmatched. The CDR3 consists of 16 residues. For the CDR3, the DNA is TGTGCCAGTAGTATGGACAGGGATACATTTTTAGATGAGCAGTTCTTC. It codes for CASSMDRDTFLDEQFF. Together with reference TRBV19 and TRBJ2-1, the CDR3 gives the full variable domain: DGGITQSPKYLFRKEGQNVTLSCEQNLNHDAMYWYRQDPGQGLRLIYYSQIVNDFQKGDIAEGYSVSREKKESFPLTVTSAQKNPTAFYLCASSMDRDTFLDEQFFGPGTRLTVL.

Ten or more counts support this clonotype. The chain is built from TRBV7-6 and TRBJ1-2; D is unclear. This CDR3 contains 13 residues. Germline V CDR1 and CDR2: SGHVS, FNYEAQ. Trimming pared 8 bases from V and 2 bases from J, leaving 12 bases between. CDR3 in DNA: TGTGCCAGCGGAGGGCTTTTAAACTATGGCTACACCTTC. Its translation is CASGGLLNYGYTF.

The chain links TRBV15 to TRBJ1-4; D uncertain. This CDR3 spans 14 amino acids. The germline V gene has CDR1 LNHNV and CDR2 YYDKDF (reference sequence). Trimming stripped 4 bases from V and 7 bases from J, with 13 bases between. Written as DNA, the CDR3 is TGTGCCACCAGCATCCCAACGGTGGTTGAAAAACTGTTTTTT. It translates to CATSIPTVVEKLFF.

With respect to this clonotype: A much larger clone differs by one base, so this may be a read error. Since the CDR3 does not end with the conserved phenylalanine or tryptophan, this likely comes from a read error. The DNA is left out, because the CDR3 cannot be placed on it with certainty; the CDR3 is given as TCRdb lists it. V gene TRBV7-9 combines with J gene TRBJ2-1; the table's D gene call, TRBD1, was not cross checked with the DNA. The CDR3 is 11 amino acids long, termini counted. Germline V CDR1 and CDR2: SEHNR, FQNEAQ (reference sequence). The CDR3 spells CASSLAPFPIS.

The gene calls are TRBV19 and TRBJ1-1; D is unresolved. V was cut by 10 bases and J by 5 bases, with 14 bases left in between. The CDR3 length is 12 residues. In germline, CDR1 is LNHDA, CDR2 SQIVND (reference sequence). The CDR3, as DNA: TGTGCCAATGGCTTAGGAGAGACTGAAGCTTTCTTT. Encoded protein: CANGLGETEAFF.

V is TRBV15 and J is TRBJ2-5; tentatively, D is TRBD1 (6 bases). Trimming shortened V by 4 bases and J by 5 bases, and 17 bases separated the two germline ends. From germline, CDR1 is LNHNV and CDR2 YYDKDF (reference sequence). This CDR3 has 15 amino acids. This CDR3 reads CATSMEPGQGETQYF. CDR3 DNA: TGTGCCACCAGCATGGAACCGGGGCAGGGGGAGACCCAGTACTTC. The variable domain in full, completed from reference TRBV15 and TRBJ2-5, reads DAMVIQNPRYQVTQFGKPVTLSCSQTLNHNVMYWYQQKSSQAPKLLFHYYDKDFNNEADTPDNFQSRRPNTSFCFLDIRSPGLGDTAMYLCATSMEPGQGETQYFGPGTRLLVL.

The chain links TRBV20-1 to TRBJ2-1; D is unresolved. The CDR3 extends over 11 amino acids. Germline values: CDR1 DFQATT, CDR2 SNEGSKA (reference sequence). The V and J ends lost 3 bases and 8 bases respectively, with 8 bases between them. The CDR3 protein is CSASTGYEQFF. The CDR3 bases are TGCAGTGCTAGTACGGGCTATGAGCAGTTCTTC.

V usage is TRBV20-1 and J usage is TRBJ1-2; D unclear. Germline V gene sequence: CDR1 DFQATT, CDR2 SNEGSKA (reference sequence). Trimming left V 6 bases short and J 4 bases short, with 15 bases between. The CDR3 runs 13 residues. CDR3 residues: CSAPTTVGYGYTF. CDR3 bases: TGCAGTGCCCCCACGACGGTTGGCTATGGCTACACCTTC.

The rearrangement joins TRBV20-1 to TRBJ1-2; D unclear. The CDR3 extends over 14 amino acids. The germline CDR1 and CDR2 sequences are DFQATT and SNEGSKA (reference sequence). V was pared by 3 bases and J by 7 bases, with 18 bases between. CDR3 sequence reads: CSASHVSNTGGYTF. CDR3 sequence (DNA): TGCAGTGCTAGTCACGTATCAAATACGGGTGGCTACACCTTC.

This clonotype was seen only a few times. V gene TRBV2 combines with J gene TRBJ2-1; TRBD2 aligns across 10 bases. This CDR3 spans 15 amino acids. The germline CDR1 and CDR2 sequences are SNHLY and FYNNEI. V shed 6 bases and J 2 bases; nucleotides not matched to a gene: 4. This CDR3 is CASSPLAGAYNEQFF. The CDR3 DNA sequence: TGTGCCAGCAGCCCCCTAGCGGGGGCCTACAATGAGCAGTTCTTC.

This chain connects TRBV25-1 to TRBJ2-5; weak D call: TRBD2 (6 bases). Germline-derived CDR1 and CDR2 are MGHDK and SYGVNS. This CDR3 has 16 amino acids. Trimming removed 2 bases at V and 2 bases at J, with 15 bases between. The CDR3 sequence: CASSEVWGVVQETQYF. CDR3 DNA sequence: TGTGCCAGCAGTGAAGTGTGGGGGGTCGTTCAAGAGACCCAGTACTTC.

The CDR3 spells CASTTGVSNQPQHF. DNA for the CDR3: TGTGCCAGCACCACAGGAGTTAGCAATCAGCCCCAGCATTTT. This sequence joins TRBV2 and TRBJ1-5; possibly TRBD1 for D (5 bases). This CDR3 has 14 amino acids. Germline loops: CDR1 SNHLY, CDR2 FYNNEI. V dropped 7 bases and J dropped 0 bases, with 10 bases sitting between them.

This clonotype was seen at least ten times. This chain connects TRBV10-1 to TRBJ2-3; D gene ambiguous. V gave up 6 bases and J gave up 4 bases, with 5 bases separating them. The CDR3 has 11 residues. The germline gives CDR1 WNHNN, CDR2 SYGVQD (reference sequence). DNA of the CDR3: TGCGCCAGCAGCATGGCAGATACGCAGTATTTT. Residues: CASSMADTQYF.

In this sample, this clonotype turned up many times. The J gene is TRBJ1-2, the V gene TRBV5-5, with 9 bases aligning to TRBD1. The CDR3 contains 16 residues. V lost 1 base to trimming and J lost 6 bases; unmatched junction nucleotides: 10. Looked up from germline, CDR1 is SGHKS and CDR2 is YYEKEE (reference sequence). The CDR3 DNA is TGTGCCAGCAGCTTGATGCCGGACAGGGGATGGGATGGCTACACCTTC. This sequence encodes CASSLMPDRGWDGYTF.

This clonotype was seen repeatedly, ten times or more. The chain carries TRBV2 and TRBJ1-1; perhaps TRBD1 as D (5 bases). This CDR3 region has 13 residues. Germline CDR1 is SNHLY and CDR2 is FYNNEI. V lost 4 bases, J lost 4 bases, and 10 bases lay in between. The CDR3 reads CASSGGSTTEAFF. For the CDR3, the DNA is TGTGCCAGCAGTGGGGGCTCCACCACTGAAGCTTTCTTT.

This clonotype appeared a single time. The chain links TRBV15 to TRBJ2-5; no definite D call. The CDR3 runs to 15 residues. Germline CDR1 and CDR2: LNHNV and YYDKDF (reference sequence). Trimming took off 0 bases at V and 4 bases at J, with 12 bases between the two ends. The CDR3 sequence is CATSRDRLGIETQYF. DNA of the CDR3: TGTGCCACCAGCAGAGATCGGCTAGGGATAGAGACCCAGTACTTC.

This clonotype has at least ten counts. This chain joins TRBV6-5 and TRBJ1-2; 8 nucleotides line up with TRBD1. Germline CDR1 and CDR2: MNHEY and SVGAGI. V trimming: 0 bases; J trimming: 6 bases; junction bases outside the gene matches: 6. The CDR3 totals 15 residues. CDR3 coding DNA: TGTGCCAGCAGTTACTCGCGGACAGGGAGTGATGGCTACACCTTC. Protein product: CASSYSRTGSDGYTF.

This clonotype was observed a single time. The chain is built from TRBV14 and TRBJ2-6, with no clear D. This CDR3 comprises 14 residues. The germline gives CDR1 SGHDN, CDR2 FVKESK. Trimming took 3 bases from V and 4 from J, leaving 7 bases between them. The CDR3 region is CASSHVPGANVLTF. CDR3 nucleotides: TGTGCCAGCAGCCACGTCCCGGGGGCCAACGTCCTGACTTTC.

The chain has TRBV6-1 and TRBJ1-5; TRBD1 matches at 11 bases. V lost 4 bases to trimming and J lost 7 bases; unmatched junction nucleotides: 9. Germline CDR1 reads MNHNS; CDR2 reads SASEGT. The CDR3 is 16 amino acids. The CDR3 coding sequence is TGTGCCAGCAGTGGCCGGGACAGGGGGTCGGGGCAGCCCCAGCATTTT. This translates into CASSGRDRGSGQPQHF.

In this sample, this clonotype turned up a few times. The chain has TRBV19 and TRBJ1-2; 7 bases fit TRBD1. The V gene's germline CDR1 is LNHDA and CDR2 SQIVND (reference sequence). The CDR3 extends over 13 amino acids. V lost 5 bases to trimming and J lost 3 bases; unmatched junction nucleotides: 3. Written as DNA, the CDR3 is TGTGCCAGTAGTCGCACAGGGGACTATGGCTACACCTTC. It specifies CASSRTGDYGYTF.

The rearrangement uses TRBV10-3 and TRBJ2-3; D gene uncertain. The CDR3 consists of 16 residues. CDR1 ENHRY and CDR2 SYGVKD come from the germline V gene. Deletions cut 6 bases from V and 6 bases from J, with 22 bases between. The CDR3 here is CAISHPPIGLGDTQYF. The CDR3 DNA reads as TGTGCCATCAGCCACCCCCCCATCGGTCTGGGGGATACGCAGTATTTT.

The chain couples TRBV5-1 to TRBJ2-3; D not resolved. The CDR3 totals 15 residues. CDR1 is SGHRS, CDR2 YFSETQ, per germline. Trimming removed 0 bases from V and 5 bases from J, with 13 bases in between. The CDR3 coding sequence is TGCGCCAGCAGCTTGGACGGCTCGTCCGGAGATACGCAGTATTTT. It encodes CASSLDGSSGDTQYF.

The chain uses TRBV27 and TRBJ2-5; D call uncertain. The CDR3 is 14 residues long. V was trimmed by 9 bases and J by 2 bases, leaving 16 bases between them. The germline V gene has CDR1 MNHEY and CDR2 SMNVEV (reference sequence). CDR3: CASGDPLFQETQYF. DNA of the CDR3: TGTGCCAGTGGGGATCCCCTATTTCAAGAGACCCAGTACTTC.

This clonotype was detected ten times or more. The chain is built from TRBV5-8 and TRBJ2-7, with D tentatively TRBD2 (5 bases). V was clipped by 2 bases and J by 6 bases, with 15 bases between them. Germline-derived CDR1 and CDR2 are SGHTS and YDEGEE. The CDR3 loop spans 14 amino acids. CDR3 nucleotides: TGTGCCAGCAGCTTCGCTCCGGGATATAGCGAGCAGTACTTC. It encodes CASSFAPGYSEQYF. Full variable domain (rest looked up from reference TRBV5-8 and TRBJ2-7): EAGVTQSPTHLIKTRGQQATLRCSPISGHTSVYWYQQALGLGLQFLLWYDEGEERNRGNFPPRFSGRQFPNYSSELNVNALELEDSALYLCASSFAPGYSEQYFGPGTRLTVT.